The present TCR beta chain was sequenced within a study of Ad26.COV2.S vaccination and SARS-CoV-2 variants. Study summary: The Ad26.COV2.S arm of the COV1001 trial was where the donor was placed.

Overall study findings and caveats: It is possible that the TCR breadth and depth analyses underestimated the total T cell responses. Breadth of non-spike TCRs did not differ between vaccinees and placebo recipients. Once vaccination had occurred, spike-specific CD8+ and CD4+ T cell responses reportedly showed substantial breadth.

Generated by immunoSEQ multiplex PCR, the TCRdb table keeps only in-frame clones and is missing some. The sample carries about 390,000 clones, 70% to 90% recorded once. Turning to this clone: Its antigen is unidentified. The sample holds other DNA sequences that translate to the same CDR3.

Treatment defined: around 19 received Ad26.COV2.S at low or high dose, single or two shots; five or six received placebo; per-sample allocation not given. At day 63 after the first vaccine or placebo injection, samples were drawn. CDR3 length: 15 amino acids. Trimming cost V 1 base and J 0 bases, with 7 bases left between them. Looked up from germline, CDR1 is LGHDT and CDR2 is YNNKEL (reference sequence). This TCR came from a person aged 18-60 years who received the Ad26.COV2.S COVID-19 vaccine or a placebo. Sample: peripheral blood, taken in a trial of Ad26.COV2.S vaccine versus placebo. V usage is TRBV3-1 (or the pseudogene TRBV3-2) and J usage is TRBJ2-1; D gene uncertain. The CDR3 here is CASSQAGSSYNEQFF. CDR3 sequence (DNA): TGTGCCAGCAGCCAAGCCGGTAGCTCCTACAATGAGCAGTTCTTC.